Shown below are 4 T cell receptor beta chains from a single sample sequenced in a study of coeliac disease. Repertoires were generated with immunoSEQ multiplex PCR, while TCRdb's copy carries only in-frame clones and drops some. The sample includes 1,100 or so clones, about 53% seen only once; the top ten take 25% to 35%. Sequencing was performed on intraepithelial lymphocytes from the gut. The receptors here all came from a man aged 65-85 years without celiac disease.

This chain uses TRBV19 with TRBJ2-7, with D possibly being TRBD1 (6 bases). CDR1 is LNHDA and CDR2 is SQIVND in the germline V gene (reference sequence). CDR3 length: 12 amino acids. Trimming pared 8 bases from V and 3 bases from J, leaving 11 bases between. In DNA, the CDR3 is TGTGCCAGTTCAGACAGGTTCTACGAGCAGTACTTC. This encodes CASSDRFYEQYF.

The chain carries TRBV19 and TRBJ2-7; 7 bases line up with TRBD1. CDR1 and CDR2 (germline): LNHDA, SQIVND (reference sequence). The CDR3 has 13 amino acids. V lost 3 bases and J lost 7; bases outside the gene matches: 6. CDR3 in DNA: TGTGCCAGTAGTATTGAGGGGGCGAAAGAGCAGTACTTC. Protein product: CASSIEGAKEQYF.

J is TRBJ1-1 and V is TRBV6-5, with D tentatively TRBD1 (5 bases). This CDR3 spans 15 amino acids. CDR1 and CDR2 (germline): MNHEY, SVGAGI. Trimming cost V 4 bases and J 8 bases, with 20 bases left between them. The CDR3: CASSSYLVGAPEAFF. CDR3 DNA: TGTGCCAGCAGTTCATACCTTGTTGGGGCCCCGGAAGCTTTCTTT.

A single count supports this clone. V and J are TRBV18 and TRBJ1-2; a possible D gene is TRBD1 (5 bases). The CDR3 covers 14 residues. Germline V gives CDR1 KGHSH, CDR2 LQKENI. V lost 1 base and J 8 bases, leaving 14 bases between the germline ends. The CDR3 spells CASSPQGRGRGYTF. In DNA form, the CDR3 reads TGTGCCAGCTCACCACAGGGGCGAGGAAGGGGCTACACCTTC.